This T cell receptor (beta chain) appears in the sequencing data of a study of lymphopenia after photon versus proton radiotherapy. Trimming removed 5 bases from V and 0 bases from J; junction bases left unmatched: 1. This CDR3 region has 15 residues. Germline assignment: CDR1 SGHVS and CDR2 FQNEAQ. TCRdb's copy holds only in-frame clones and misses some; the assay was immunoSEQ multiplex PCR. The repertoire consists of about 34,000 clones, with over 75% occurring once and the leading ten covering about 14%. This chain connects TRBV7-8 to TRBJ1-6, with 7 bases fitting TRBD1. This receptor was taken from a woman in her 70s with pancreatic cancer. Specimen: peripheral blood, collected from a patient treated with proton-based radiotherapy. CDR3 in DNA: TGTGCCAGCAGCCAGGGGGGCTCCTATAATTCACCCCTCCACTTT. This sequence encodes CASSQGGSYNSPLHF.